A single sample is the source of the 29 T cell receptor beta chains below, sequenced in a study of T cells after yellow fever vaccination. TCRdb independently ran MiXCR on the 5' RACE reads; one entry per CDR3 protein. This sample carries approximately 260,000 distinct CDR3 sequences, 5.2% of them seen once, and the ten largest clones take less than 3.5%. The source was CD4+ T cells sorted from PBMCs, collected on the day of the yellow fever booster vaccination. Receptors originate from a man between 18 and 35 years old who received the YFV17D yellow fever vaccine.

This clonotype was observed many times. The chain recombines TRBV7-8 with TRBJ1-2; perhaps TRBD1 as D (5 bases). The V gene lost 2 bases and the J gene lost 3 bases, with 10 bases spanning the gap. Germline lookup yields CDR1 SGHVS and CDR2 FQNEAQ. There are 14 residues in the CDR3. This chain's CDR3 is CASSLQGLYYGYTF. The CDR3 DNA reads TGTGCCAGCAGCTTACAGGGACTCTACTATGGCTACACCTTC. Filled out from reference TRBV7-8 and TRBJ1-2, the complete variable domain reads GAGVSQSPRYKVAKRGQDVALRCDPISGHVSLFWYQQALGQGPEFLTYFQNEAQLDKSGLPSDRFFAERPEGSVSTLKIQRTQQEDSAVYLCASSLQGLYYGYTFGSGTRLTVV.

CDR3 DNA: TGTGCCAGCAGTGGACAGGGCTACGAGCAGTACGTC. Translated: CASSGQGYEQYV. The chain couples TRBV7-9 to TRBJ2-7, with 8 bases that match TRBD1. Germline CDR1 reads SEHNR; CDR2 reads FQNEAQ (reference sequence). The V segment lost 6 bases and the J segment 3 bases; nucleotides outside the gene matches: 1. The CDR3 extends over 12 amino acids.

This clonotype was counted only a few times. CDR3 nucleotide sequence: TGCGCCAGCAGTGATTCCGGGACAGGGACCTACGAGCAGTACTTC. Translated: CASSDSGTGTYEQYF. The chain is built from TRBV10-1 and TRBJ2-7; 9 nucleotides agree with TRBD1. V gave up 3 bases and J gave up 2 bases; unmatched junction bases: 5. Germline V gene sequence: CDR1 WNHNN, CDR2 SYGVQD (reference sequence). CDR3 length: 15 residues.

This clonotype was seen ten or more times. The V gene is TRBV7-2, the J gene TRBJ2-7; TRBD2 aligns across 7 bases. The J segment lost 4 bases and the V segment lost 2 bases, leaving 2 bases of the junction unmatched. CDR1 is SGHTA, CDR2 FQGNSA, per germline. The CDR3 runs 13 residues. The CDR3 spells CASSLPGGYEQYF. Here the CDR3 DNA reads TGTGCCAGCAGCTTACCGGGGGGATACGAGCAGTACTTC. Filled out from reference TRBV7-2 and TRBJ2-7, the complete variable domain reads GAGVSQSPSNKVTEKGKDVELRCDPISGHTALYWYRQSLGQGLEFLIYFQGNSAPDKSGLPSDRFSAERTGGSVSTLTIQRTQQEDSAVYLCASSLPGGYEQYFGPGTRLTVT.

The table lists this clonotype with a few counts. The V call is TRBV5-1, the J call TRBJ2-2, with 8 bases that match TRBD1. With V trimmed by 0 bases and J by 5 bases, 9 bases remained unmatched. CDR1 and CDR2 from the germline V gene are SGHRS and YFSETQ. This CDR3 has 17 amino acids. The DNA for the CDR3 is TGCGCCAGCAGCTTGGGATGGACAGGGAGGCGAACCGGGGAGCTGTTTTTT. This translates into CASSLGWTGRRTGELFF.

The CDR3 nucleotides read TGTGCCACCAGTGATGGACTGAAAGGCACCTTC. Amino acids: CATSDGLKGTF. This sequence joins TRBV24-1 and TRBJ1-2; D is ambiguous. CDR3 length equals 11 residues. V was clipped by 3 bases and J by 13 bases, with 11 bases between them. Germline loops: CDR1 KGHDR, CDR2 SFDVKD.

The sample holds many counts of this clonotype. This chain links TRBV2 with TRBJ2-7; D uncertain. The CDR3 consists of 13 residues. The germline V and J ends were trimmed by 1 base and 3 bases, with 7 bases remaining between them. The germline V gene encodes CDR1 SNHLY and CDR2 FYNNEI. DNA for the CDR3: TGTGCCAGCAGTGAAGATTCAGGCTACGAGCAGTACGTC. This sequence encodes CASSEDSGYEQYV.

V and J are TRBV12-3 or TRBV12-4 and TRBJ2-3; 11 bases map to TRBD2. V gave up 8 bases and J gave up 1 base; unmatched junction bases: 2. This CDR3 is 14 amino acids long. The DNA of the CDR3 is TGTGCCAGCGCGACTAGCGGGGGCACAGATACGCAGTATTTT. This translates into CASATSGGTDTQYF.

This sequence joins TRBV5-1 and TRBJ1-3; 7 bases agree with TRBD1. The V gene's germline CDR1 is SGHRS and CDR2 YFSETQ. With 5 bases clipped from V and 2 bases from J, the junction kept 10 bases outside the gene matches. The CDR3 extends over 16 amino acids. The CDR3 spells CASSYQTGHTGNTIYF. The CDR3 DNA is TGCGCCAGCAGTTACCAGACAGGGCACACTGGAAACACCATATATTTT.

This clonotype was recorded at least ten times. The chain recombines TRBV20-1 with TRBJ2-3; 13 nucleotides align to TRBD2. Germline-derived CDR1 and CDR2 are DFQATT and SNEGSKA (reference sequence). The CDR3 loop spans 17 amino acids. J was trimmed by 0 bases and V by 2 bases; bases with no gene match: 5. The CDR3 DNA sequence: TGCAGTGCTAGAAGACTAGCGGGGGGCCCTAGCACAGATACGCAGTATTTT. Protein: CSARRLAGGPSTDTQYF.

In this sample, this clonotype turned up a few times. A junction end diverges from the germline sequence, so it may reflect a read error. J is TRBJ2-3 and V is TRBV4-1; 9 nucleotides agree with TRBD2. Germline V gene lookup returns CDR1 MGHRA and CDR2 YSYEKL. The CDR3 runs to 17 residues. For the CDR3, the DNA is TGCGCCAGCAGATCCACTAGCGGGTTATTACGCACGGATACGCAGTATTTT. Protein: CASRSTSGLLRTDTQYF.

There are many counts of this clonotype. This chain links TRBV20-1 with TRBJ2-3; D is ambiguous. Germline V CDR1 and CDR2: DFQATT, SNEGSKA (reference sequence). This CDR3 has 11 residues. Deletions cut 1 base from V and 6 bases from J, with 5 bases between. CDR3 amino acids: CSARVGDTQYF. Here the CDR3 DNA reads TGCAGTGCTAGAGTGGGTGATACGCAGTATTTT.

Ten or more counts support this clonotype. The chain uses TRBV7-2 and TRBJ1-1; unclear D gene. V was cut by 4 bases and J by 7 bases, with 7 bases left in between. This CDR3 comprises 11 residues. Germline CDR1 and CDR2: SGHTA and FQGNSA. The chain's CDR3 is CASSSWGEAFF. In DNA, the CDR3 is TGTGCCAGCAGCTCCTGGGGTGAAGCTTTCTTT.

This chain uses TRBV11-2 with TRBJ1-5; TRBD1 matches 9 bases. Looked up from germline, CDR1 is SGHAT and CDR2 is FQNNGV. The CDR3 runs to 18 residues. Germline trimming cut 10 bases from V and 2 bases from J; bases unmatched to any gene: 18. In nucleotides, the CDR3 is TGTGCCAAGCGCCCAGGGACAGGGATCCTGTTGGGCAATCAGCCCCAGCATTTT. This codes for CAKRPGTGILLGNQPQHF.

This chain connects TRBV28 to TRBJ1-4; D gene ambiguous. Germline assignment: CDR1 MDHEN and CDR2 SYDVKM. V was pared by 6 bases and J by 8 bases, with 16 bases between. This CDR3 region has 14 residues. The CDR3 DNA sequence: TGTGCCAGCAGAACTACAGCGGCCGGGGAAAAACTGTTTTTT. This gives the protein CASRTTAAGEKLFF.

The table lists this clonotype with many counts. The V gene is TRBV12-3 or TRBV12-4, the J gene TRBJ1-5; D may be TRBD1 (5 bases). The CDR3 is 15 amino acids. V was clipped by 7 bases and J by 9 bases, with 22 bases between them. Here the CDR3 DNA reads TGTGCCAGCACAATATCTGGGGGGGTCTTGAGGCCCCAGCATTTT. It specifies CASTISGGVLRPQHF.

This clonotype was seen at least ten times. The chain recombines TRBV5-1 with TRBJ1-5; no clear D. V was cut by 4 bases and J by 6 bases, with 8 bases left in between. Germline loops: CDR1 SGHRS, CDR2 YFSETQ. The CDR3 length is 12 residues. The CDR3 is CASSPRAQPQHF. Here the CDR3 DNA reads TGCGCCAGCAGCCCACGGGCTCAGCCCCAGCATTTT.

This clonotype was recorded a few times. The rearrangement joins TRBV5-5 to TRBJ1-2; no clear D. The CDR3 has 18 residues. Deletions cut 4 bases from V and 0 bases from J, with 22 bases between. CDR1 and CDR2 (germline): SGHKS, YYEKEE (reference sequence). For the CDR3, the DNA is TGTGCCAGCAGCGGGCCGCGGTCCTTCTCCCCCTCTAACTATGGCTACACCTTC. Its translation: CASSGPRSFSPSNYGYTF. Based on the CDR3 plus reference TRBV5-5 and TRBJ1-2, the full variable domain is DAGVTQSPTHLIKTRGQQVTLRCSPISGHKSVSWYQQVLGQGPQFIFQYYEKEERGRGNFPDRFSARQFPNYSSELNVNALLLGDSALYLCASSGPRSFSPSNYGYTFGSGTRLTVV.

The chain combines TRBV2 with TRBJ1-2; D is ambiguous. Trimming took off 1 base at V and 7 bases at J, with 10 bases between the two ends. The CDR3 has 13 residues. Germline assignment: CDR1 SNHLY and CDR2 FYNNEI. The CDR3 region is CASSEVAGGGYTF. The CDR3, as DNA: TGTGCCAGCAGTGAAGTTGCAGGAGGTGGCTACACCTTC.

The rearrangement links TRBV6-5 to TRBJ2-7; D remains ambiguous. Looked up from germline, CDR1 is MNHEY and CDR2 is SVGAGI. The CDR3 covers 13 residues. The V end was cut by 0 bases, the J end by 1 base, with 4 bases between. The CDR3 coding sequence is TGTGCCAGCAGTTACTCGCTGTCCTACGAGCAGTACTTC. Translation: CASSYSLSYEQYF.

This clonotype was counted only a few times. V gene TRBV4-3 combines with J gene TRBJ2-5, with D possibly called TRBD1 or TRBD2 (5 bases each). V shed 1 base and J shed 7 bases, with 10 bases lying between them. The germline V gene encodes CDR1 LGHNA and CDR2 YSLEER. The CDR3 is made up of 13 amino acids. CDR3: CASSQVGTGTQYF. CDR3 nucleotides: TGCGCCAGCAGCCAAGTGGGGACCGGGACCCAGTACTTC.

This clonotype came up many times. The chain couples TRBV12-3 or TRBV12-4 to TRBJ1-5; unclear D gene. CDR3 size: 16 residues. Trimming shortened V by 2 bases and J by 6 bases, and 17 bases separated the two germline ends. CDR3: CASSLNSGVLLQPQHF. Here the CDR3 DNA reads TGTGCCAGCAGTTTAAATTCCGGGGTGCTCCTTCAGCCCCAGCATTTT.

This clonotype was recorded at least ten times. V gene TRBV29-1 combines with J gene TRBJ2-5, with D possibly matching TRBD2 (6 bases). The CDR3 consists of 13 residues. Germline V gene sequence: CDR1 SQVTM, CDR2 ANQGSEA. V lost 3 bases and J 9 bases, leaving 17 bases between the germline ends. The CDR3 DNA follows: TGCAGCGTTGATAGCGGCTCATCGGGGCCCCAGTACTTC. It specifies CSVDSGSSGPQYF.

In this sample, this clonotype turned up a few times. The chain joins TRBV27 to TRBJ1-5; 9 bases are a match to TRBD1. V lost 2 bases, J lost 6 bases, and 8 bases stayed unmatched. CDR1 MNHEY and CDR2 SMNVEV come from the germline V gene (reference sequence). The CDR3 loop spans 16 amino acids. The CDR3 DNA follows: TGTGCCAGCAGTTTAATAGGACAGGGGCGGTTTCAGCCCCAGCATTTT. Amino acid sequence: CASSLIGQGRFQPQHF.

This clonotype showed up many times. The rearrangement joins TRBV5-1 to TRBJ2-1; 12 positions agree with TRBD2. Germline trimming cut 0 bases from V and 7 bases from J; bases unmatched to any gene: 11. The CDR3 totals 18 residues. The germline V gene has CDR1 SGHRS and CDR2 YFSETQ. CDR3 DNA: TGCGCCAGCAGCTTGGTCCCTAGCGGGGGGGCCTTGAGAAATGAGCAGTTCTTC. Its protein is CASSLVPSGGALRNEQFF.

The chain uses TRBV7-2 and TRBJ1-4; TRBD1 agrees at 11 bases. Per the germline V gene, CDR1 is SGHTA and CDR2 is FQGNSA. The CDR3 sequence is 15 residues long. Trimming removed 2 bases from V and 8 bases from J; junction bases left unmatched: 4. Written as DNA, the CDR3 is TGTGCCAGCAGCTTAAGGACAGGGGGCGTGGAAAAACTGTTTTTT. Its protein product is CASSLRTGGVEKLFF.

This clonotype was seen ten or more times. The chain uses TRBV20-1 and TRBJ2-7, with TRBD2 identical over 8 bases. The CDR3 loop spans 14 amino acids. CDR1 and CDR2 from the germline V gene are DFQATT and SNEGSKA (reference sequence). V trimming: 6 bases; J trimming: 2 bases; junction bases outside the gene matches: 9. The CDR3 sequence is CSALSGGLTYEQYF. CDR3 nucleotide sequence: TGCAGTGCATTGAGCGGGGGCCTGACCTACGAGCAGTACTTC.

This clonotype was detected ten times or more. V usage is TRBV5-1 and J usage is TRBJ2-5; tentative D call: TRBD2 (7 bases). The CDR3 is 14 residues long. Per germline, CDR1 SGHRS and CDR2 YFSETQ. The V gene lost 4 bases and the J gene lost 5 bases, with 15 bases spanning the gap. Here the CDR3 reads CASSVGGGEETQYF. The CDR3 DNA sequence: TGCGCCAGCAGCGTTGGCGGGGGCGAGGAGACCCAGTACTTC.

This clonotype was counted between two and nine times. The junction departs from germline at one end; a sequencing error may be responsible. The rearrangement joins TRBV19 to TRBJ2-4; D is unresolved. The CDR3 contains 14 residues. Germline lookup yields CDR1 LNHDA and CDR2 SQIVND (reference sequence). CDR3: CASSIEAAQNIQYF. The CDR3 region has the DNA TGTGCCAGTAGTATTGAAGCAGCCCAAAACATTCAGTACTTC.